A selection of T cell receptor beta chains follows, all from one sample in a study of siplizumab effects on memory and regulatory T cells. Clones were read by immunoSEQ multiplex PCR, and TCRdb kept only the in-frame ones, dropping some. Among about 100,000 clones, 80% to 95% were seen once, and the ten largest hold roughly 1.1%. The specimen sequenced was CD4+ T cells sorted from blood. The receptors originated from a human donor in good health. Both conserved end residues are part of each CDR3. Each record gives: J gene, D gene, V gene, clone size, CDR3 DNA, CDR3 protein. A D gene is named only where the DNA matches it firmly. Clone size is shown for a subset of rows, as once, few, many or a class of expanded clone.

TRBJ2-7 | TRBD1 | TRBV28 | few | TGTGCCAGCAATGACAGGGTTTATAACTCCTACGAGCAGTACTTC | CASNDRVYNSYEQYF
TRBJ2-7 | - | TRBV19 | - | TGTGCCAGTAGTATAGATCCGGGCGGGACCTACGAGCAGTACTTC | CASSIDPGGTYEQYF
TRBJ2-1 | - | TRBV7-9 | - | TGTGCCAGCAGCTTAGGGGGGACCCCCCTCTGGTTCTTC | CASSLGGTPLWFF
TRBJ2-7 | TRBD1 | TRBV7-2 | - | TGTGCCAGCAGCAGCCCGGGACAGGGCTACGAGCAGTACTTC | CASSSPGQGYEQYF
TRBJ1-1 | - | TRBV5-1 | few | TGCGCCAGCAGCCTCAGCTTAGACACTGAAGCTTTCTTT | CASSLSLDTEAFF
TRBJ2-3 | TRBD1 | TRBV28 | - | TGTGCCAGCAGCCCTCGACAGGGGCTGGATACGCAGTATTTT | CASSPRQGLDTQYF
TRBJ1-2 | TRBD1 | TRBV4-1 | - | TGCGCCAGCAGCCAAGAATGGGACAGGGTAAAACAGAATGGCTACACCTTC | CASSQEWDRVKQNGYTF
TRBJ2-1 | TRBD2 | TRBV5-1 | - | TGCGCCAGCAGCTTCAGACTAGCGGGGAGGTGGTTCTTC | CASSFRLAGRWFF
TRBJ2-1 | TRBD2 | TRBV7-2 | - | TGTGCCAGCAGCTACGGACCGGGAGGGCCCTATGAGCAGTTCTTC | CASSYGPGGPYEQFF
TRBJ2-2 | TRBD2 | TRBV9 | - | TGTGCCAGCAGCGTAGATATAGGCGGGAGGGCCCCGAACACCGGGGAGCTGTTTTTT | CASSVDIGGRAPNTGELFF
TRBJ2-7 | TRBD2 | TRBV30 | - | TGTGCCTGGAGCCTGGGGGGGTACGAGCAGTACTTC | CAWSLGGYEQYF
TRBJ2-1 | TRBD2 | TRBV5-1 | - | TGCGCCAGCAGCTTGGTAGGGCTAGCGGGACGGTCGGATGAGCAGTTCTTC | CASSLVGLAGRSDEQFF
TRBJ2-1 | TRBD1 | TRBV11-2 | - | TGTGCCAGCAGCCGGATACAGGGGGCGCAAAACAATGAGCAGTTCTTC | CASSRIQGAQNNEQFF
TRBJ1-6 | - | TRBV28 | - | TGTGCCAGCAGTTTGGAGGGCAGCCCCCGGGGTTCACCCCTCCACTTT | CASSLEGSPRGSPLHF
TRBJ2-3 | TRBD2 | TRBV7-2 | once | TGTGCCAGCAGCCGGTCGAGGACTAGCTCCCCCACGGGGGATACGCAGTATTTT | CASSRSRTSSPTGDTQYF
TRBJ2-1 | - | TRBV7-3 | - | TGTGCCAGCAGCTTAAAAGGGAAGGCCGGCCTCAATGAGCAGTTCTTC | CASSLKGKAGLNEQFF
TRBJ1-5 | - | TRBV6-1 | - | TGTGCCAGCAGTGAAGTTCAGCCCCAGCATTTT | CASSEVQPQHF
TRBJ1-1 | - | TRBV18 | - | TGTGCCAGCTCACCAAGGGGAGGCACTGAAGCTTTCTTT | CASSPRGGTEAFF
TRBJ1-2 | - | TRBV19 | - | TGTGCCAGTATAAGCGGGTCTTATGGCTACACCTTC | CASISGSYGYTF
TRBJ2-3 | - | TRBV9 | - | TGTGCCAGCAGCGCTCAAAGACAGATAAACACAGATACGCAGTATTTT | CASSAQRQINTDTQYF
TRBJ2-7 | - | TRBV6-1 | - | TGTGCCAGTCACCCCTCCGGGACACGGAACGAGCAGTACTTC | CASHPSGTRNEQYF
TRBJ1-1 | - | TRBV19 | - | TGTGCCAGTAGTGAGTGGACGAGGGTGAACACTGAAGCTTTCTTT | CASSEWTRVNTEAFF
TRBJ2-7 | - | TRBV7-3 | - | TGTGCCAGCAGCGTGGGACAAAACTACGAGCAGTACTTC | CASSVGQNYEQYF
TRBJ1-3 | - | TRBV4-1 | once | TGCGCCAGCAGCCAAGATGGCAGGGCGTACGGAAACACCATATATTTT | CASSQDGRAYGNTIYF
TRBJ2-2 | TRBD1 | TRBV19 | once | TGTGCCAGTAGCCGGGACAGGGGGAACACCGGGGAGCTGTTTTTT | CASSRDRGNTGELFF
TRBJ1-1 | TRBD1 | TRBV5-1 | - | TGCGCCAGCAGCTTCACAACAGGGGTCACGAACACTGAAGCTTTCTTT | CASSFTTGVTNTEAFF
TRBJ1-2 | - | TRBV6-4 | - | TGTGCCAGCAGTGCGTCGGGGGACTATGGCTACACCTTC | CASSASGDYGYTF
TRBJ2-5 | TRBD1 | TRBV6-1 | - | TGTGCCAGCAGGGTCGGACAGGGTCAAGAGACCCAGTACTTC | CASRVGQGQETQYF
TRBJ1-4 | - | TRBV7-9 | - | TGTGCCAGCAGCCTGGGACGGGCAACTAATGAAAAACTGTTTTTT | CASSLGRATNEKLFF
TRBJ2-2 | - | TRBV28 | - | TGTGCCAGCAGTCTCCTGCGGGGTTTGACCGGGGAGCTGTTTTTT | CASSLLRGLTGELFF
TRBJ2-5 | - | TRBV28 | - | TGTGCCAGCAGTTTTCCGACTAGATTCAAAGAGACCCAGTACTTC | CASSFPTRFKETQYF
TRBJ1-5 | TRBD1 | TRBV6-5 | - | TGTGCCAGCAGTTACCGGACAGGGACCCCCAATCAGCCCCAGCATTTT | CASSYRTGTPNQPQHF
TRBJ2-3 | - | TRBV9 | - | TGTGCCAGCAGCGAGGGGACTTCAGATACGCAGTATTTT | CASSEGTSDTQYF
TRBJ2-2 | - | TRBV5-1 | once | TGCGCCAGCAGCTTGGCCGGGACGACGAACACCGGGGAGCTGTTTTTT | CASSLAGTTNTGELFF
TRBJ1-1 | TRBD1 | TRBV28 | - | TGTGCCAGCAGTTTGCAGGGGGGATGGACTGAAGCTTTCTTT | CASSLQGGWTEAFF
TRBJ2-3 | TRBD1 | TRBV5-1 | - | TGCGCCAGCAAACTCGACAGGGGTTCATCAGATACGCAGTATTTT | CASKLDRGSSDTQYF
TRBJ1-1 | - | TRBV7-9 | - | TGTGCCAGCAGCCCCCATTTTGGGGGCACTGAAGCTTTCTTT | CASSPHFGGTEAFF
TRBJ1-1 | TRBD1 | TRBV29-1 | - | TGCAGCGTTCCGGCGACAGGGACGAACACTGAAGCTTTCTTT | CSVPATGTNTEAFF
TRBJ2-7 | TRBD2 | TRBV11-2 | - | TGTGCCAGCAGAGGGGCTACTAGCGGAACCTACGAGCAGTACTTC | CASRGATSGTYEQYF
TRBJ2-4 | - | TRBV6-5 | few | TGTGCCAGCAGTCCCATAGTAAGGGATGGGATTCAGTACTTC | CASSPIVRDGIQYF
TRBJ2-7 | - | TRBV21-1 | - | TGTGCCAGCAGCGACCTGGGGGGCGGGAACCACGAGCAGTACTTC | CASSDLGGGNHEQYF
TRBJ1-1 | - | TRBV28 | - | TGTGCCAGCAGGACATCTGAGCTTAAAGCTTTCTTT | CASRTSELKAFF
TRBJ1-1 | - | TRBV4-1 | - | TGCGCCAGCAGCCAAGCGGATCGGAGGGCTGAAGCTTTCTTT | CASSQADRRAEAFF
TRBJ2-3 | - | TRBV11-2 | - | TGTGCCAGCAGCTCGGAGGGCCTCACAGATACGCAGTATTTT | CASSSEGLTDTQYF
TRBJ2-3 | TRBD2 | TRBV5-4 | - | TGTGCCAGCAGTCAGAGACTAGCGGGAGTCGCAGATACGCAGTATTTT | CASSQRLAGVADTQYF
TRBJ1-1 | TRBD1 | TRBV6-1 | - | TGTGCCAGCAGCTTGACAGGGGCAGCCACTGAAGCTTTCTTT | CASSLTGAATEAFF
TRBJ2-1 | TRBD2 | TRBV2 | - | TGTGCCAGCAGGGGAATCGTACTAGCGGGGACGTCCTACAATGAGCAGTTCTTC | CASRGIVLAGTSYNEQFF
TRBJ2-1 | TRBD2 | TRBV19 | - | TGTGCCAGTAGTTTGAGCGGGAGGGCCTTTCATGAGCAGTTCTTC | CASSLSGRAFHEQFF
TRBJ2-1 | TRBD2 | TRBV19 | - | TGTGCCAGTAACTCCGGGACTAGACTCAATGAGCAGTTCTTC | CASNSGTRLNEQFF
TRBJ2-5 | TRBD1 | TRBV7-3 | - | TGTGCCAGCAGCTCCCAAACAGGGGGGCTTGTGACCCAGTACTTC | CASSSQTGGLVTQYF
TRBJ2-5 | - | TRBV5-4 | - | TGTGCCAGCAGCTTGGGCGGGGGCAAAGAGACCCAGTACTTC | CASSLGGGKETQYF
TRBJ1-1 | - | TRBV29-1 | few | TGCAGCGTTGATTCGGATAAAGCTTTCTTT | CSVDSDKAFF
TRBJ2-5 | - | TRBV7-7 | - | TGTGCCAGCAGCCCACAGGTGCGGGAGACCCAGTACTTC | CASSPQVRETQYF
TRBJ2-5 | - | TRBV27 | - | TGTGCCAGCAGTTCCGCCGGGGGGCGCGAGACCCAGTACTTC | CASSSAGGRETQYF
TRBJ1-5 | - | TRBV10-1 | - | TGCGCCAGCTCGGAGAAGGACAGCAATCAGCCCCAGCATTTT | CASSEKDSNQPQHF
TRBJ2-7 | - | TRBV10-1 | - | TGCGCCAGCAGTCCCGGGGGTAGCTCCTACGAGCAGTACTTC | CASSPGGSSYEQYF
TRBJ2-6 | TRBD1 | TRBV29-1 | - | TGCAGCGTTGGAGTGGCGGACAGGGCAATCTCTGGGGCCAACGTCCTGACTTTC | CSVGVADRAISGANVLTF
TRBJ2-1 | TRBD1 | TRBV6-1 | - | TGTGCCAGCAGGAGCACTGGACAGGGGCTTAGTGAGCAGTTCTTC | CASRSTGQGLSEQFF
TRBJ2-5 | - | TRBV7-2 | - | TGTGCCAGCAGCTTAGACACTGGAACTGCTATAGAAGAGACCCAGTACTTC | CASSLDTGTAIEETQYF